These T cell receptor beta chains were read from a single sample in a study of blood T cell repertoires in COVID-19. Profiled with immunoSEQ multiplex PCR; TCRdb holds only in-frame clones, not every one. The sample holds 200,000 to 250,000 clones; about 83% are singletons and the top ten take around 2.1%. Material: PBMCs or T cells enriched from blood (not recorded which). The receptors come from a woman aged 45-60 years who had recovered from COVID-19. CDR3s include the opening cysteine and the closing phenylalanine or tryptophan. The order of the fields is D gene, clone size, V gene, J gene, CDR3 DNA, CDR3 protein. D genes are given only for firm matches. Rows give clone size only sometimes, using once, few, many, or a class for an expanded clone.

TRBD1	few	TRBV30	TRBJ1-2	TGTGCCTGGCCAAGGACAGGGGGAGGCTACACCTTC	CAWPRTGGGYTF
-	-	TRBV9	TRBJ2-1	TGTGCCAGCAGCCCCCGGGCCCTCCCGAGGGATGAGCAGTTCTTC	CASSPRALPRDEQFF
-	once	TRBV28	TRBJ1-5	TGTGCCAGCAGTTTCGGATACGTACAGTTCCAGGGCAATCAGCCCCAGCATTTT	CASSFGYVQFQGNQPQHF
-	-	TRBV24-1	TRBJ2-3	TGTGCCACCAGTGAACCAGGGTCCCGCGGCACAGATACGCAGTATTTT	CATSEPGSRGTDTQYF
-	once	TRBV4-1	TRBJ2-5	TGCGCCAGCAGCCAAGTCGTCCTGCGAGGGGAGACCCAGTACTTC	CASSQVVLRGETQYF
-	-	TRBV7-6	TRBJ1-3	TGTGCCAGCAGCCTTGGCGGTTTCTCTGGAAACACCATATATTTT	CASSLGGFSGNTIYF
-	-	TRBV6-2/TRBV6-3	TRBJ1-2	TGTGCCAGCAGTTTTGGCTTGTATGGCTATGGCTACACCTTC	CASSFGLYGYGYTF
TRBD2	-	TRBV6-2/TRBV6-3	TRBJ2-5	TGTGCCAGCAGTTCTACACTAGCGGGAGCGGTTCCCCAGTACTTC	CASSSTLAGAVPQYF
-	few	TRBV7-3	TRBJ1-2	TGTGCCAGCAGCCTCCACTCAGGGCAGGGCTACACCTTC	CASSLHSGQGYTF
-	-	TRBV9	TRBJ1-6	TGTGCCAGCAGCGTAGCAGTCTCTAATTCACCCCTCCACTTT	CASSVAVSNSPLHF
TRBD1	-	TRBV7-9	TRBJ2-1	TGTGCCAGCAGCTTAGGGGTCAGGGGGTTTTACAATGAGCAGTTCTTC	CASSLGVRGFYNEQFF
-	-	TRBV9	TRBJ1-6	TGTGCCAGCAGCGTAGTTCCCGAGAATTCACCCCTCCACTTT	CASSVVPENSPLHF
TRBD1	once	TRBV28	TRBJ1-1	TGTGCCAGCAGCACAATACAGGGGGTCGCTGAAGCTTTCTTT	CASSTIQGVAEAFF
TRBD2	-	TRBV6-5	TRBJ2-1	TGTGCCAGCACCCTCGGGACTAGCCAGTTCTTC	CASTLGTSQFF
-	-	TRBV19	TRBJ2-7	TGTGCCAGTAGGGCCGGGGGTTCCCTCTACGAGCAGTACTTC	CASRAGGSLYEQYF
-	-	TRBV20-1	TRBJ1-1	TGCAGTGCTAACGCTAACCTTGAAGCTTTCTTT	CSANANLEAFF
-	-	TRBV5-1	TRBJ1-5	TGCGCCAGCAGCTTGGCCCCCGGGAAGCAGCCCCAGCATTTT	CASSLAPGKQPQHF
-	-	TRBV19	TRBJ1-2	TGTGCCTCTTCCCATCGGGGGAACTATGGCTACACCTTC	CASSHRGNYGYTF
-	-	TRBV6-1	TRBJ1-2	TGTGCCAGCAGTGAAGCGAGACAGCGAGTCTATGGCTACACCTTC	CASSEARQRVYGYTF
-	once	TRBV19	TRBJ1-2	TGTGCCAGTAGTATAGATGGGGGCGGTTACTATGGCTACACCTTC	CASSIDGGGYYGYTF
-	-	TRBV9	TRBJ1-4	TGTGCCAGCAGCTCCGACGGTAGACCGGGGAGGGAAAAACTGTTTTTT	CASSSDGRPGREKLFF
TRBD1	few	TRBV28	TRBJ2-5	TGTGCCAGCAGTCAGATCCGGGACAGAATCAAAGAGACCCAGTACTTC	CASSQIRDRIKETQYF
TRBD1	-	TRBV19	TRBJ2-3	TGTGCCAGTAGTATAAGCACAGGGGATTTCGCGCAGTATTTT	CASSISTGDFAQYF
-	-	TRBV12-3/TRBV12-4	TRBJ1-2	TGTGCCAGCAGCAGTTATGGCTACACCTTC	CASSSYGYTF
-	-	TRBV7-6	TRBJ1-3	TGTGCCAGCAGCTTAGATCCTTCGGTTGGAAACACCATATATTTT	CASSLDPSVGNTIYF
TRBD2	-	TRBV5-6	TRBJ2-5	TGTGCCAGCAGCTTCCGACTAGCGGGGGCTGGAGAGACCCAGTACTTC	CASSFRLAGAGETQYF
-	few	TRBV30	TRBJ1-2	TGTGCCTGGAGAGCGGGCATGGGGCACTATGGCTACACCTTC	CAWRAGMGHYGYTF
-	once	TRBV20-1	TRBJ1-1	TGCAGTGCCATCCGGTACACTGAAGCTTTCTTT	CSAIRYTEAFF
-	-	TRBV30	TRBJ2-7	TGTGCCGAGGGACTTGAGGACAACCCCTACGAGCAGTACTTC	CAEGLEDNPYEQYF
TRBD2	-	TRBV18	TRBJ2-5	TGTGCCAGCTCACAACTGGGCCTCGTGACTAGCGGGTTCCAAGAGACCCAGTACTTC	CASSQLGLVTSGFQETQYF
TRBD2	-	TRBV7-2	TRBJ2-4	TGTGCCAGCAGCACCCAATTACTAGCGGGACCAAAAAACATTCAGTACTTC	CASSTQLLAGPKNIQYF
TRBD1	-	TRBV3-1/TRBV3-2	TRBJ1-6	TGTGCCAGCAGCCACGGGACAGGGGGCGATGGACCCCTCCACTTT	CASSHGTGGDGPLHF
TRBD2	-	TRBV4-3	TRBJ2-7	TGCGCCAGCAGCCAAGATGTCGCTAGCGGCGAGCAGTACTTC	CASSQDVASGEQYF
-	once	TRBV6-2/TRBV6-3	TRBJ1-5	TGTGCCAGCAGCCTCGCGCTGCATCAGCCCCAGCATTTT	CASSLALHQPQHF
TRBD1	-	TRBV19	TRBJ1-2	TGTGCCAGTAGTATAGCTTATACCGGACAGGGTCCTAAGGGCTACACCTTC	CASSIAYTGQGPKGYTF
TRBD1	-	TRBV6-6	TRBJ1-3	TGTGCCAGCAGTCTTACCCCCTGGGCCGGGACAGGGGCGGACACCATATATTTT	CASSLTPWAGTGADTIYF
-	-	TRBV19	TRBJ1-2	TGTGCCAGTAGTATCACGGGGGAGTACACCTTC	CASSITGEYTF
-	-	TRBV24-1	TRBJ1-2	TGTGCCACCAGTGATTTAGGCAGGGACTATGGCTACACCTTC	CATSDLGRDYGYTF
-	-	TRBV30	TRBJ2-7	TGTGCCTGGAGGACTTTACCTACCTACGAGCAGTACTTC	CAWRTLPTYEQYF
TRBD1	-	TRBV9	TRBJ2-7	TGTGCCAGCAGCGTAGGGGCAGGGGGTGACTACGAGCAGTACTTC	CASSVGAGGDYEQYF
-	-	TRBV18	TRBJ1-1	TGTGCCAGCTCACCACAAAGGGAGTCTTTCTTT	CASSPQRESFF
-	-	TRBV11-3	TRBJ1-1	TGTGCCAGCAGCGCGATGGGAGGCAGGGTATTTGGCACTGAAGCTTTCTTT	CASSAMGGRVFGTEAFF